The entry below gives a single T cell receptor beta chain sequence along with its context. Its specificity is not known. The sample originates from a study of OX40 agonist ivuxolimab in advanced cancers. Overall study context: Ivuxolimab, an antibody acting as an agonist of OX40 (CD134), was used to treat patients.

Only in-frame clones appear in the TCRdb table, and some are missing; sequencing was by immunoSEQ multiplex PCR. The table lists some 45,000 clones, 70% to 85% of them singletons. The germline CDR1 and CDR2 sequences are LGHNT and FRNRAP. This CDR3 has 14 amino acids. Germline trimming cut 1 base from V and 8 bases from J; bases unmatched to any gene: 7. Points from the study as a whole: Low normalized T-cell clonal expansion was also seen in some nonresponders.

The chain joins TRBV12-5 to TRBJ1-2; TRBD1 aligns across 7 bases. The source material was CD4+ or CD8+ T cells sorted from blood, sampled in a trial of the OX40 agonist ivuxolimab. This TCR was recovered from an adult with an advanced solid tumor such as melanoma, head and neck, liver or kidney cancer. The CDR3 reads CASGLGGGGGGYTF. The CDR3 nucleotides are TGTGCTAGTGGTTTGGGAGGGGGCGGTGGAGGCTACACCTTC.